This TCR beta chain was recovered during a study of blood T cell repertoires in COVID-19. Turning to the study itself: The United States, Italy and Spain provided the acute and convalescent COVID-19 samples. From T cells, B-cell-depleted T cells, or PBMCs came the material, which was cDNA or gDNA.

Per the original data handling: How many nucleated cells were present was estimated from reference gene primer amplification. Produced via immunoSEQ multiplex PCR; TCRdb's table is partial and in-frame only. That table gives V, J and clone size, and the DNA gave D and trimming. The repertoire includes under 200,000 clones, roughly nine tenths of them detected once, and roughly 9.7% sits in the top ten. Germline V gene data show CDR1 as SGHAT and CDR2 as FQNNGV. J was trimmed by 5 bases and V by 5 bases; bases with no gene match: 7. The CDR3 is made up of 14 amino acids. Recruited during active infection, patients (from Seattle) were subsequently followed longitudinally.

The chain uses TRBV11-2 and TRBJ1-1; 8 nucleotides agree with TRBD1. This receptor was obtained from a woman aged 55-69 years with COVID-19, enrolled during active disease. The sample taken for sequencing was peripheral blood. The CDR3: CASSVRDRTTEAFF. DNA of the CDR3: TGTGCCAGCAGCGTCCGGGACAGGACAACTGAAGCTTTCTTT.